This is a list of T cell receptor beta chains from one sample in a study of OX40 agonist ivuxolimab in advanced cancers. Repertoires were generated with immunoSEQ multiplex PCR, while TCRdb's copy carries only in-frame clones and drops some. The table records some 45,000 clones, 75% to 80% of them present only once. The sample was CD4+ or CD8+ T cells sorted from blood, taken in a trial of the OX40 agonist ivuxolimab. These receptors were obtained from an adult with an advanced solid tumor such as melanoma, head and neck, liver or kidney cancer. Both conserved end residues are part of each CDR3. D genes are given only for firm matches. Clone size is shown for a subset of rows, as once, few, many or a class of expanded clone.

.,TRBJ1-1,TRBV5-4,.,TGTGCCAGCAGCTTGGAATCCGGGGGCACTGAAGCTTTCTTT,CASSLESGGTEAFF
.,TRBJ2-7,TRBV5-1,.,TGCGCCAGCAGCTTGGACGGGGCGCCCTCCTACGAGCAGTACTTC,CASSLDGAPSYEQYF
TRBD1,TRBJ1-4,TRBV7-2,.,TGTGCCAGCAGCTTAGTAGGTGACAGGGGGCGCGAAAAACTGTTTTTT,CASSLVGDRGREKLFF
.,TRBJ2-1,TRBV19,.,TGTGCCAGTACTTTAACAGCTAGAGGAGCTGACAATGAGCAGTTCTTC,CASTLTARGADNEQFF
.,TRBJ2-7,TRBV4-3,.,TGCGCCAGCAGCCAAGGGTGGGGGGTTGAGGGGGCGTTCGAGCAGTACTTC,CASSQGWGVEGAFEQYF
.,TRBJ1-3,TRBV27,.,TGTGCCAGCAGCCACCGGGGGGGATCTGGAAACACCATATATTTT,CASSHRGGSGNTIYF
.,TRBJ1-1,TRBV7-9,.,TGTGCCAGCAGTCCCCGAGGGTTAATGAACACTGAAGCTTTCTTT,CASSPRGLMNTEAFF
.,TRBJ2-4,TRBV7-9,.,TGTGCCAGCAGCTTTCTAAGTCCCAAAAACATTCAGTACTTC,CASSFLSPKNIQYF
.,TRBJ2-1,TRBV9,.,TGTGCCAGCAGCGTAGATTACAAGCGGCAGTTAACCTACAATGAGCAGTTCTTC,CASSVDYKRQLTYNEQFF
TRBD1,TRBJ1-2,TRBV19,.,TGTGCCAGTAGCCCGGGACAGGGAAACTATGGCTACACCTTC,CASSPGQGNYGYTF
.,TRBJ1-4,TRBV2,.,TGTGCCAGCAGCGCGGGCCCTCAAACAACTAATGAAAAACTGTTTTTT,CASSAGPQTTNEKLFF
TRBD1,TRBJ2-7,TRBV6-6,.,TGTGCCAGCAGATCGGGACAGGGGTTCAACGAGCAGTACTTC,CASRSGQGFNEQYF
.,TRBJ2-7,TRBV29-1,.,TGCAGCGTTGAAACTTGGGTAGGGTCCTACGAGCAGTACTTC,CSVETWVGSYEQYF
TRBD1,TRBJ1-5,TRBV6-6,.,TGTGCCAGCAGCCCCCAAGGGGGCGCGTATCAGCCCCAGCATTTT,CASSPQGGAYQPQHF
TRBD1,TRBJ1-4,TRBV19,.,TGTGCCAGTACCTCACCTCGGACAGGACCCGCCTCAACTAATGAAAAACTGTTTTTT,CASTSPRTGPASTNEKLFF
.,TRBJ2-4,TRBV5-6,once,TGTGCCAGCAGCTTAATAGTTTTGGGGGCCAAAAACATTCAGTACTTC,CASSLIVLGAKNIQYF
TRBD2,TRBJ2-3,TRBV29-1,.,TGCAGCGTTGAAGAAGGTAGCGGGAGCACAGATACGCAGTATTTT,CSVEEGSGSTDTQYF
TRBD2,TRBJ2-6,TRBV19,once,TGTGCCAGTAGATTAGCGGGTGGCTCTGGGGCCAACGTCCTGACTTTC,CASRLAGGSGANVLTF
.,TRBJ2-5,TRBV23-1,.,TGCGCCAGCAGTCATCAGGCGCCGAAGGGGGAGACCCAGTACTTC,CASSHQAPKGETQYF
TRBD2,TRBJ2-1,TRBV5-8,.,TGTGCCAGCAGCTTGGGGACTGAGGGACTAGCCTATGAGCAGTTCTTC,CASSLGTEGLAYEQFF
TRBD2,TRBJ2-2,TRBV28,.,TGTGGGGTAGGAGCGGGAGATCTTGGGTACACCGGGGAGCTGTTTTTT,CGVGAGDLGYTGELFF
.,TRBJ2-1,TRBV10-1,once,TGCGCCAGCAGTGAGGCGGGGCCCTACGTGTATGAGCAGTTCTTC,CASSEAGPYVYEQFF
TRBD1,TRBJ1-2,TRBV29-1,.,TGCAGCGTTGGCTTGAAAACTCCCGGGACAGGGAACTATGGCTACACCTTC,CSVGLKTPGTGNYGYTF
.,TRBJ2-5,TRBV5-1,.,TGCGCCAGCAGCTTAACAGGGACTGGGGAGGAGACCCAGTACTTC,CASSLTGTGEETQYF
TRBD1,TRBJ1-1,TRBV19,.,TGTGCCAGCAAGCCGGGACAGGCCTCCACTGAAGCTTTCTTT,CASKPGQASTEAFF
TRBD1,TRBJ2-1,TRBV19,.,TGTGCCAGTAGCCGGGACAGGGAGTACAATGAGCAGTTCTTC,CASSRDREYNEQFF
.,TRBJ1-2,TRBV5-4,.,TGTGCCAGCAGCTTGATGCAGGCGGGGTATGGCTACACCTTC,CASSLMQAGYGYTF
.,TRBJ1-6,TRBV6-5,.,TGTGCCAGCAGTTATCAGGGTCTAAGTTCACCCCTCCACTTT,CASSYQGLSSPLHF
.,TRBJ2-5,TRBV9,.,TGTGCCAGCAGCAGGGCGATGGGAGAGACCCAGTACTTC,CASSRAMGETQYF
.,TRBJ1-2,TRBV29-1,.,TGCAGCGTTGATTACTTGGCAGGTTTCGCCCCTAACTATGGCTACACCTTC,CSVDYLAGFAPNYGYTF
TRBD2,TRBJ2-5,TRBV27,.,TGTGCCAGCAGTTTGGGACTAGCGGGAGGCCAAGAGACCCAGTACTTC,CASSLGLAGGQETQYF
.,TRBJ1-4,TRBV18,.,TGTGCCAGCTCCCCAGTTCCAACTAATGAAAAACTGTTTTTT,CASSPVPTNEKLFF
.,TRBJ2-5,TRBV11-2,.,TGTGCCAGCAGCTTCAACGGGTATCAAGAGACCCAGTACTTC,CASSFNGYQETQYF
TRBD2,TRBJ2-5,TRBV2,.,TGTGCCAGCAGTGAAACTCGGACTAGCCAAGAGACCCAGTACTTC,CASSETRTSQETQYF
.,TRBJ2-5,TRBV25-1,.,TGTGCCAGCAGTGAAGTAGCCGGTGACTCCCAGTACTTC,CASSEVAGDSQYF
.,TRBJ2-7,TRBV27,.,TGTGCCAGCAGTTTATCCGCGGGGCAGCTCTCCTACGAGCAGTACTTC,CASSLSAGQLSYEQYF
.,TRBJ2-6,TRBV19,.,TGTGCCAGTAGTATCCCCGTCTCTGGGGCCAACGTCCTGACTTTC,CASSIPVSGANVLTF
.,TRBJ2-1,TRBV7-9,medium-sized,TGTGCCAGCAGCTACGGGCTAGCGATGGAAAATGAGCAGTTCTTC,CASSYGLAMENEQFF